These 10 T cell receptor beta chains share one sample of origin, sequenced in a study of cytomegalovirus exposure and HLA in healthy donors. The study ran its PCR with 60 Vbeta and 13 Jbeta primers. This table comes from immunoSEQ multiplex PCR, and its TCRdb copy is limited to in-frame clones, with some not included. Of 60,000 to 70,000 clones listed, over 60% are singletons. Specimen: PBMCs. The receptors were sampled from a man between 45 and 60 years old in good health and CMV-seropositive.

This clone was seen more than once but under ten times. CDR3 residues: CASSRGTGGDEQYF. The CDR3 nucleotides read TGTGCCAGCAGCCGCGGGACAGGAGGGGACGAGCAGTACTTC. The chain carries TRBV7-7 and TRBJ2-7, with TRBD1 matching over 8 bases. The length of the CDR3 is 14 residues. Germline CDR1 reads SSHAT; CDR2 reads FNYEAQ (reference sequence). V lost 5 bases, J lost 5 bases, and 8 bases stayed unmatched.

Comment on this clone: The germline gene is not matched at one end of the junction; a read error may be the cause. The J gene is TRBJ2-7, the V gene TRBV5-8; a weak D match, TRBD1 (5 bases). CDR3 length equals 11 residues. Germline-derived CDR1 and CDR2 are SGHTS and YDEGEE. The CDR3 protein is CASSWLKGSDF. In DNA, the CDR3 is TGTGCCAGCAGCTGGTTGAAGGGGTCGGACTTC.

The chain joins TRBV30 to TRBJ2-7; 7 bases match TRBD2. The CDR3 runs to 12 residues. Germline V lookup: CDR1 GTSNPN, CDR2 SVGIG (reference sequence). After removal of 0 bases from V and 5 bases from J, the junction contained 1 base not matched to a gene. This chain's CDR3 is CAWSVSGNEQYF. The CDR3 DNA follows: TGTGCCTGGAGTGTAAGCGGGAACGAGCAGTACTTC.

This chain connects TRBV10-1 to TRBJ1-6; 8 bases fit TRBD1. V trimming: 8 bases; J trimming: 11 bases; junction bases outside the gene matches: 8. CDR3 length equals 13 residues. CDR1 is WNHNN and CDR2 is SYGVQD in the germline V gene (reference sequence). The CDR3 nucleotides are TGCGCCAGCTCGGACAGGGTGGACGCACCCCTCCACTTT. Amino acid sequence: CASSDRVDAPLHF.

This clone was seen a handful of times. V gene TRBV19 combines with J gene TRBJ1-3; 7 nucleotides match TRBD1. With V trimmed by 7 bases and J by 0 bases, 6 bases remained unmatched. CDR1 is LNHDA, CDR2 SQIVND, per germline (reference sequence). The CDR3 extends over 15 amino acids. In nucleotides, the CDR3 is TGTGCCAGTACTGAGGACAGGCTCTCTGGAAACACCATATATTTT. Amino acids: CASTEDRLSGNTIYF.

The V gene is TRBV7-9, the J gene TRBJ2-5; 10 bases are shared with TRBD1. The CDR3 sequence is 16 residues long. Trimming removed 0 bases from V and 3 bases from J; junction bases left unmatched: 4. Germline CDR1 and CDR2: SEHNR and FQNEAQ (reference sequence). Here the CDR3 reads CASSLARGTGEETQYF. CDR3 DNA sequence: TGTGCCAGCAGCTTAGCTCGCGGGACAGGGGAAGAGACCCAGTACTTC.

This chain joins TRBV14 and TRBJ1-2; D gene unclear. This CDR3 has 15 amino acids. V gave up 3 bases and J gave up 4 bases, with 15 bases separating them. Germline V lookup: CDR1 SGHDN, CDR2 FVKESK. The CDR3 here is CASSQGVRAGYGYTF. CDR3 nucleotides: TGTGCCAGCAGCCAGGGCGTTAGGGCGGGCTATGGCTACACCTTC.

The chain uses TRBV7-9 and TRBJ2-3; 8 nucleotides line up with TRBD2. There are 14 residues in the CDR3. V was clipped by 7 bases and J by 5 bases; unmatched bases: 8. Germline CDR1 is SEHNR and CDR2 is FQNEAQ (reference sequence). CDR3 bases: TGTGCCAGCACCCCGGGAGGGTCCAGAGATACGCAGTATTTT. Translating it yields CASTPGGSRDTQYF.

This chain joins TRBV5-1 and TRBJ1-1; 9 bases are a match to TRBD1. The CDR3 loop spans 14 amino acids. The V segment lost 2 bases and the J segment 1 base; nucleotides outside the gene matches: 0. CDR1 is SGHRS and CDR2 is YFSETQ in the germline V gene. CDR3 DNA: TGCGCCAGCAGCTTACAGGGGGCGAACACTGAAGCTTTCTTT. Encoded protein: CASSLQGANTEAFF.

This clone was counted only a few times. The CDR3 DNA reads TGTGCCAGCAGCCTAGGGTGGAGGCAGGACTATGGCTACACCTTC. This translates into CASSLGWRQDYGYTF. The rearrangement joins TRBV7-2 to TRBJ1-2, with D hard to call. The CDR3 covers 15 residues. With 5 bases removed from V and 3 bases from J, the gap between germline ends came to 16 bases. The germline V gene encodes CDR1 SGHTA and CDR2 FQGNSA.